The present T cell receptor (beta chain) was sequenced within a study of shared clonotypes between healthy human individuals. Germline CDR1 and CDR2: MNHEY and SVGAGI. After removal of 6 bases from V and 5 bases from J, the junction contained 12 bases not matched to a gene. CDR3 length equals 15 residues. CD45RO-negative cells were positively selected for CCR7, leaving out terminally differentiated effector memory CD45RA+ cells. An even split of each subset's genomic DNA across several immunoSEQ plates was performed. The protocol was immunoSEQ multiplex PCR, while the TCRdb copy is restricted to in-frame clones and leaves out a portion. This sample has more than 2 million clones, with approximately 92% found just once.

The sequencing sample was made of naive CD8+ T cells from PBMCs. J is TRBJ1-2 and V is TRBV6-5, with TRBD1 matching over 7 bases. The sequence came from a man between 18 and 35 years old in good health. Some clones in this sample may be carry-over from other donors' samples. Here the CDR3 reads CASSSGQEEVYGYTF. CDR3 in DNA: TGTGCCAGCAGCTCTGGACAGGAGGAGGTGTATGGCTACACCTTC.